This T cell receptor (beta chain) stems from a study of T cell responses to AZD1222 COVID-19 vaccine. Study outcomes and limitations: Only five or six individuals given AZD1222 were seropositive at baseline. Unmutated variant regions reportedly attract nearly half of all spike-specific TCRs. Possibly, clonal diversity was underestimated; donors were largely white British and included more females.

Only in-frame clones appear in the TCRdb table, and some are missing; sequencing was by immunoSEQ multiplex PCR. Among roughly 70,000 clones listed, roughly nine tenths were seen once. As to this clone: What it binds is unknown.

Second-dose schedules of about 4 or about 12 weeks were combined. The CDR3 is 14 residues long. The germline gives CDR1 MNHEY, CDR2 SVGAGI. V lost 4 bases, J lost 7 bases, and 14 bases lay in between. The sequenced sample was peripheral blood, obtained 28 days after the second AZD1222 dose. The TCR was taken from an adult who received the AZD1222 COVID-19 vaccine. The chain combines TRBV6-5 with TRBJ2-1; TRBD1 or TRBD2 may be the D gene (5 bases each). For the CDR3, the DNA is TGTGCCAGCAGTTCGGGACCCCTTTTTAATGAGCAGTTCTTC. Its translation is CASSSGPLFNEQFF.